These 5 T cell receptor beta chains originate from one sample sequenced in a study of blood T cells in healthy people across ages. The second PCR ran roughly 7 to 12 cycles with a sample-barcoded 5' primer and J-beta primers. MiXCR, run by TCRdb on the 5' RACE reads, gives a single entry per CDR3 protein. The sample has more than 1,000,000 distinct CDR3 sequences; under 30% are singletons. These data were also filed under a second study, of T cells of mothers and their children.

The sample was blood. The receptors derive from a girl aged 2-10 years in good health.

This clonotype has just one count. The genes are TRBV20-1 and TRBJ2-3; 9 bases fit TRBD2. Germline V gene lookup returns CDR1 DFQATT and CDR2 SNEGSKA (reference sequence). V lost 0 bases, J lost 4 bases, and 20 bases stayed unmatched. The length of the CDR3 is 20 residues. The CDR3 bases are TGCAGTGCTAGAGATGAGTTTTCGGCGGGGGGGCCATCTCGCGCAGATACGCAGTATTTT. It encodes CSARDEFSAGGPSRADTQYF.

This clonotype has a handful of counts. This chain joins TRBV7-9 and TRBJ1-4, with TRBD1 identical over 8 bases. The CDR3 is made up of 16 amino acids. After removal of 5 bases from V and 3 bases from J, the junction contained 8 bases not matched to a gene. The germline V gene encodes CDR1 SEHNR and CDR2 FQNEAQ (reference sequence). As DNA, the CDR3 is TGTGCCAGCAGCCTACAAAGGACAGGGCCTAATGAAAAACTGTTTTTT. This codes for CASSLQRTGPNEKLFF.

The chain is built from TRBV7-9 and TRBJ2-7; D not resolved. Trimming removed 5 bases from V and 4 bases from J, with 9 bases in between. The CDR3 is 12 residues long. Germline V gene data show CDR1 as SEHNR and CDR2 as FQNEAQ (reference sequence). This chain's CDR3 is CASSAPWYEQYF. The CDR3 DNA follows: TGTGCCAGCAGCGCCCCGTGGTACGAGCAGTACTTC.

The genes are TRBV12-3 or TRBV12-4 and TRBJ2-3, with 10 bases identical to TRBD2. Losses at the gene ends were 8 bases for V and 5 bases for J; bases not matched to a gene: 10. This CDR3 is 15 amino acids long. The CDR3 region has the DNA TGTGCCAGCGGCCCTAGCGGGAGTCCAGGAGATACGCAGTATTTT. This codes for CASGPSGSPGDTQYF.

The J gene is TRBJ2-7, the V gene TRBV11-2; possibly TRBD2 for D (6 bases). The CDR3 consists of 15 residues. The V gene's germline CDR1 is SGHAT and CDR2 FQNNGV. V gave up 0 bases and J gave up 6 bases, with 15 bases separating them. CDR3 region: CASSLEVAGRGEQYF. DNA of the CDR3: TGTGCCAGCAGCTTAGAAGTGGCGGGACGTGGCGAGCAGTACTTC. Full variable domain (missing parts from reference TRBV11-2 and TRBJ2-7): EAGVAQSPRYKIIEKRQSVAFWCNPISGHATLYWYQQILGQGPKLLIQFQNNGVVDDSQLPKDRFSAERLKGVDSTLKIQPAKLEDSAVYLCASSLEVAGRGEQYFGPGTRLTVT.